This TCR delta chain was recorded in a study of gamma-delta T cells after stem cell transplantation. TCRdb re-called the RT-PCR reads via CATT. This repertoire shows hundreds of delta-chain clones, around 2.9% found once; its top ten account for roughly 86%. The CDR3 is 13 amino acids. Germline loops: CDR1 GEAIGNYY, CDR2 EKD. V shed 7 bases and J shed 2 bases, with 13 bases lying between them. This clone was counted between two and nine times. For this DNA, TCRdb reports the protein of a much larger clone, which diverges at residue 5, most likely from a read error; the protein presented here is translated directly from the DNA.

The TCR comes from a human donor. It is not recorded whose cells these are; they may come from a transplant donor. The V call is TRDV2, the J call TRDJ1; a weak D match, TRDD3 (5 bases). What was sequenced was gamma-delta T cells. The CDR3 DNA sequence: TGTGCCTGCTTTCAGATACAGACCGATAAACTCATCTTT. Its translation: CACFQIQTDKLIF.